A selection of T cell receptor beta chains follows, all from one sample in a study of cytomegalovirus exposure and HLA in healthy donors. Method: immunoSEQ multiplex PCR; TCRdb's copy keeps in-frame clones and lacks some. This sample has about 150,000 clones, with roughly 83% found just once. Sequences were obtained from PBMCs. The receptors originated from a boy aged 2 to 9 in good health and CMV-seronegative. CDR3s include the opening cysteine and the closing phenylalanine or tryptophan. The D gene is left open where the match is weak. Size values are once, few and many counts, or a class for expanded clones, and some rows have none.

size	V	D	length	J	CDR3	DNA
NA	TRBV6-5	TRBD2	16	TRBJ2-3	CASSLRLAGGTDTQYF	TGTGCCAGCAGTTTAAGACTAGCGGGAGGTACAGATACGCAGTATTTT
NA	TRBV5-1	NA	11	TRBJ2-1	CASSEGVEQFF	TGCGCCAGCAGCGAGGGGGTTGAGCAGTTCTTC
NA	TRBV5-4	NA	13	TRBJ2-3	CASSSGSTDTQYF	TGTGCCAGCAGCTCGGGGAGCACAGATACGCAGTATTTT
NA	TRBV6-5	NA	13	TRBJ2-2	CASRTTGTGELFF	TGTGCCAGCAGAACAACAGGCACCGGGGAGCTGTTTTTT
NA	TRBV9	TRBD2	14	TRBJ2-5	CASSPGDYQETQYF	TGTGCCAGCAGCCCCGGGGACTATCAAGAGACCCAGTACTTC
NA	TRBV7-9	NA	15	TRBJ1-2	CASSSSSRPGNRYTF	TGTGCCAGCAGCTCGAGTTCGCGGCCGGGGAATCGCTACACCTTC
few	TRBV7-2	NA	14	TRBJ2-5	CASSSQGSGKTQYF	TGTGCCAGCAGCTCACAGGGTTCGGGAAAGACCCAGTACTTC
few	TRBV11-1	TRBD2	15	TRBJ2-2	CASSQGLAGAGELFF	TGTGCCAGCAGCCAGGGACTAGCGGGAGCCGGGGAGCTGTTTTTT
NA	TRBV29-1	NA	11	TRBJ2-2	CSVAGTGELFF	TGCAGCGTAGCTGGTACCGGGGAGCTGTTTTTT
NA	TRBV9	NA	13	TRBJ1-2	CASSPISGYGYTF	TGTGCCAGCAGCCCAATAAGCGGCTACGGCTACACCTTC
NA	TRBV19	TRBD1	17	TRBJ1-5	CASSARQGVAGNQPQHF	TGTGCCAGTAGTGCGAGACAGGGGGTCGCGGGGAATCAGCCCCAGCATTTT
NA	TRBV5-1	TRBD1	13	TRBJ1-2	CASRPTTGDGYTF	TGCGCCAGCAGGCCCACTACAGGGGATGGCTACACCTTC
NA	TRBV11-2	NA	16	TRBJ2-1	CASSLEGQRLYNEQFF	TGTGCCAGCAGCTTAGAGGGTCAGCGGCTCTACAATGAGCAGTTCTTC
NA	TRBV19	NA	16	TRBJ1-3	CASSFLGTIAGNTIYF	TGTGCCAGTAGCTTCCTCGGGACAATTGCTGGAAACACCATATATTTT
NA	TRBV23-1	NA	13	TRBJ2-5	CASSLAAQETQYF	TGCGCCAGCAGTCTAGCGGCTCAAGAGACCCAGTACTTC
NA	TRBV6-5	NA	15	TRBJ2-1	CASSLSASSYNEQFF	TGTGCCAGCAGTCTTAGCGCGAGCTCCTACAATGAGCAGTTCTTC
NA	TRBV6-4	TRBD1	16	TRBJ2-7	CASSDEAGQGGNEQYF	TGTGCCAGCAGTGACGAAGCGGGACAGGGGGGTAACGAGCAATACTTC
NA	TRBV4-1	NA	18	TRBJ1-2	CASSQEWQGGEDGYGYTF	TGCGCCAGCAGCCAAGAGTGGCAGGGCGGAGAGGACGGTTATGGCTACACCTTC
NA	TRBV29-1	NA	16	TRBJ2-5	CSVDFRARKHGETQYF	TGCAGCGTTGATTTCAGGGCGAGGAAACATGGAGAGACCCAGTACTTC
NA	TRBV4-3	TRBD1	14	TRBJ2-5	CASSQRDRGETQYF	TGCGCCAGCAGCCAAAGGGACAGAGGGGAGACCCAGTACTTC
NA	TRBV4-3	NA	15	TRBJ2-4	CASSQVLEAKNIQYF	TGCGCCAGCAGCCAAGTTCTGGAGGCCAAAAACATTCAGTACTTC
NA	TRBV19	NA	15	TRBJ2-3	CASSIVERGTDTQYF	TGTGCCAGTAGTATAGTCGAGCGGGGCACAGATACGCAGTATTTT
NA	TRBV5-1	TRBD1	15	TRBJ1-2	CASSLGQGSLYGYTF	TGCGCCAGCAGCTTGGGACAGGGATCCCTCTATGGCTACACCTTC
NA	TRBV30	NA	13	TRBJ1-1	CAWGSRRDTEAFF	TGTGCCTGGGGCTCTCGACGGGACACTGAAGCTTTCTTT
NA	TRBV11-2	NA	19	TRBJ2-3	CASSLGSGGGTPRSDTQYF	TGTGCCAGCAGCTTAGGGAGTGGTGGGGGGACCCCACGATCCGATACGCAGTATTTT
NA	TRBV23-1	NA	16	TRBJ1-2	CASSQSDGGGQSGYTF	TGCGCCAGCAGTCAATCCGATGGGGGCGGCCAATCGGGCTACACCTTC
NA	TRBV5-1	NA	15	TRBJ1-2	CASSSDGASGGGYTF	TGCGCCAGCAGCTCGGACGGGGCCTCGGGGGGCGGCTACACCTTC
NA	TRBV18	NA	13	TRBJ2-1	CASSPPPYNEQFF	TGTGCCAGCTCACCACCCCCTTACAATGAGCAGTTCTTC
NA	TRBV5-5	NA	14	TRBJ2-5	CASSFRQDQESQYF	TGTGCCAGCAGTTTCAGACAGGACCAAGAGTCCCAGTACTTC
NA	TRBV6-6	NA	14	TRBJ2-5	CASNPRGNQETQYF	TGTGCCAGCAACCCACGCGGTAACCAAGAGACCCAGTACTTC
NA	TRBV7-9	TRBD2	15	TRBJ2-3	CASSFVAGSTDTQYF	TGTGCCAGCAGCTTTGTAGCGGGGAGCACAGATACGCAGTATTTT